These T cell receptor beta chains were read from a single sample in a study of shared clonotypes between healthy human individuals. Assay used: immunoSEQ multiplex PCR; TCRdb lists only in-frame clones, some missing. The table includes about 490,000 clones, less than 80% detected once. Sequencing was done on a sample of PBMCs. The receptors here all came from a woman aged 40-49 years in good health. Some clones in this sample may be carry-over from other donors' samples. Both conserved end residues are part of each CDR3. The D gene is left open where the match is weak. The size entry is marked missing in some rows and otherwise reads once, few, many or a size class.

abundance,d_gene,j_gene,v_gene,CDR3aa,CDR3nt
NA,NA,TRBJ2-7,TRBV7-2,CASSLAWSGSEQYF,TGTGCCAGCAGCTTAGCTTGGTCAGGGTCCGAGCAGTACTTC
few,NA,TRBJ2-3,TRBV11-2,CASRDYTDTQYF,TGTGCCAGCAGAGACTACACAGATACGCAGTATTTT
NA,NA,TRBJ1-1,TRBV21-1,CASSKPWCSPKRGNTEAFF,TGTGCCAGCAGCAAACCGTGGTGCTCCCCTAAGAGAGGGAACACTGAAGCTTTCTTT
NA,NA,TRBJ2-2,TRBV28,CASSLFGPRSANTGELFF,TGTGCCAGCAGTTTATTTGGCCCCCGTTCGGCGAACACCGGGGAGCTGTTTTTT
NA,TRBD1,TRBJ2-7,TRBV5-4,CASSLDRGSSYEQYF,TGTGCCAGCAGCTTGGACAGGGGCTCATCCTACGAGCAGTACTTC
NA,NA,TRBJ2-5,TRBV7-9,CASSFSRGETQYF,TGTGCCAGCAGCTTTTCTAGGGGGGAGACCCAGTACTTC
NA,NA,TRBJ2-3,TRBV7-2,CASSPLVGGYTDTQYF,TGTGCCAGCAGCCCCTTAGTGGGGGGATACACAGATACGCAGTATTTT
NA,TRBD2,TRBJ2-5,TRBV10-2,CASIRGPATSRRQETQYF,TGCGCCAGCATAAGAGGCCCGGCGACTAGCCGTCGCCAAGAGACCCAGTACTTC
NA,NA,TRBJ2-2,TRBV6-4,CASSTRTGELFF,TGTGCCAGCAGTACTAGGACCGGGGAGCTGTTTTTT
NA,TRBD2,TRBJ2-1,TRBV5-8,CASSLLGTSGTHEQFF,TGTGCCAGCAGCTTGCTCGGGACTAGCGGGACCCATGAGCAGTTCTTC
NA,NA,TRBJ1-1,TRBV5-8,CASSYGHLNTEAFF,TGTGCCAGCAGCTACGGACATCTAAACACTGAAGCTTTCTTT
NA,TRBD2,TRBJ2-3,TRBV5-1,CASSLGSGIDADTQYF,TGCGCCAGCAGCCTCGGTAGCGGGATTGACGCAGATACGCAGTATTTT
NA,TRBD1,TRBJ1-5,TRBV7-2,CASSLGSTGDQPQHF,TGTGCCAGCAGCTTAGGGAGTACAGGGGATCAGCCCCAGCATTTT
NA,TRBD1,TRBJ2-2,TRBV28,CASSQGATGELFF,TGTGCCAGCAGTCAGGGGGCTACCGGGGAGCTGTTTTTT
few,NA,TRBJ1-4,TRBV2,CASNRAGNEKLFF,TGTGCCAGCAACAGGGCCGGTAATGAAAAACTGTTTTTT
NA,TRBD1,TRBJ2-2,TRBV7-9,CASNRQGGSTGELFF,TGTGCCAGCAACCGACAGGGGGGGAGCACCGGGGAGCTGTTTTTT
NA,NA,TRBJ2-1,TRBV29-1,CSVRIQSSSYNEQFF,TGCAGCGTTCGGATTCAAAGTAGCTCCTACAATGAGCAGTTCTTC
NA,NA,TRBJ2-6,TRBV6-6,CASSYGGSGANVLTF,TGTGCCAGCAGTTACGGGGGCTCTGGGGCCAACGTCCTGACTTTC
NA,TRBD1,TRBJ1-1,TRBV10-3,CAISAGTVNTEAFF,TGTGCCATCAGTGCCGGGACAGTGAACACTGAAGCTTTCTTT
NA,TRBD1,TRBJ2-1,TRBV4-1,CASSPYGQGADYNEQFF,TGCGCCAGCAGCCCCTATGGACAGGGGGCTGACTACAATGAGCAGTTCTTC
few,NA,TRBJ1-5,TRBV7-2,CASSFFNQPQHF,TGTGCCAGCAGCTTTTTCAATCAGCCCCAGCATTTT
NA,TRBD1,TRBJ1-2,TRBV7-9,CASSLKQGVNYGYTF,TGTGCCAGCAGCTTAAAACAGGGGGTGAACTATGGCTACACCTTC
NA,NA,TRBJ1-4,TRBV6-5,CASRRPGDEKLFF,TGTGCCAGCCGTAGGCCAGGTGATGAAAAACTGTTTTTT
NA,NA,TRBJ2-4,TRBV10-3,CAISESSGENIQYF,TGTGCCATCAGTGAGTCTAGCGGTGAAAACATTCAGTACTTC
NA,TRBD2,TRBJ2-7,TRBV6-1,CASSEIGGRAGEQYF,TGTGCCAGCAGTGAAATCGGCGGGAGGGCCGGCGAGCAGTACTTC
many,TRBD2,TRBJ2-1,TRBV4-3,CASSQEDIPSGRVSSYNEQFF,TGCGCCAGCAGCCAAGAAGATATCCCTAGCGGGAGGGTGAGCTCCTACAATGAGCAGTTCTTC
NA,NA,TRBJ2-7,TRBV7-9,CASSLDVPLYEQYF,TGTGCCAGCAGCTTGGATGTCCCCCTCTACGAGCAGTACTTC
NA,NA,TRBJ2-7,TRBV10-2,CASSGLYYEQYF,TGCGCCAGCAGCGGCCTTTACTACGAGCAGTACTTC
NA,NA,TRBJ2-3,TRBV5-1,CASSLDRTGATQYF,TGCGCCAGCAGCTTGGATAGAACCGGGGCCACGCAGTATTTT
NA,NA,TRBJ2-3,TRBV7-6,CASSAHGYTDTQYF,TGTGCCAGCAGCGCTCATGGTTACACAGATACGCAGTATTTT
NA,NA,TRBJ2-5,TRBV25-1,CASSEYLGQIQETQYF,TGTGCCAGCAGTGAATATCTGGGACAAATCCAAGAGACCCAGTACTTC
NA,NA,TRBJ2-1,TRBV13,CASSQMGLDEQFF,TGTGCCAGCAGCCAAATGGGACTCGATGAGCAGTTCTTC
NA,NA,TRBJ2-4,TRBV28,CASSLYGGIGAKNIQYF,TGTGCCAGCAGTTTGTACGGTGGGATTGGGGCCAAAAACATTCAGTACTTC
NA,NA,TRBJ2-7,TRBV5-1,CASSLEDSAYEQYF,TGCGCCAGCAGCTTGGAGGACAGTGCCTACGAGCAGTACTTC
many,NA,TRBJ2-3,TRBV10-1,CASSGPFSTDTQYF,TGCGCCAGCAGCGGGCCTTTTAGCACAGATACGCAGTATTTT
few,NA,TRBJ1-2,TRBV18,CASSADLSEGYTF,TGTGCCAGCTCAGCGGACCTGAGCGAGGGCTACACCTTC
NA,TRBD2,TRBJ2-2,TRBV2,CASSETSVGTGELFF,TGTGCCAGCAGCGAGACTAGCGTTGGCACCGGGGAGCTGTTTTTT
NA,NA,TRBJ2-1,TRBV19,CASSTWARGEQFF,TGTGCCAGTAGTACCTGGGCGAGAGGTGAGCAGTTCTTC
few,NA,TRBJ2-5,TRBV6-1,CASSEARRGAETQYF,TGTGCCAGCAGTGAAGCGCGAAGGGGTGCAGAGACCCAGTACTTC
NA,NA,TRBJ1-6,TRBV7-9,CASRAGLDSPLHF,TGTGCCAGCCGAGCGGGGCTTGATTCACCCCTCCACTTT
NA,TRBD1,TRBJ2-3,TRBV30,CAWSPGTGVPDTQYF,TGTGCCTGGAGTCCAGGGACAGGGGTCCCAGATACGCAGTATTTT
NA,NA,TRBJ2-7,TRBV9,CASSSETGHYEQYF,TGTGCCAGCAGCTCTGAAACGGGACACTACGAGCAGTACTTC
NA,NA,TRBJ2-3,TRBV30,CAWQIRITDTQYF,TGTGCCTGGCAAATAAGAATCACAGATACGCAGTATTTT
NA,TRBD2,TRBJ2-7,TRBV6-5,CASSPLAGVGYEQYF,TGTGCCAGCAGTCCATTAGCGGGAGTAGGCTACGAGCAGTACTTC
NA,NA,TRBJ1-5,TRBV30,CAWSTSNSNQPQHF,TGTGCCTGGAGTACCAGTAATAGCAATCAGCCCCAGCATTTT
NA,NA,TRBJ2-6,TRBV7-7,CASSLSAGANVLTF,TGTGCCAGCAGCCTTAGTGCTGGGGCCAACGTCCTGACTTTC
NA,TRBD2,TRBJ2-1,TRBV7-9,CASSLEAAGEDEQFF,TGTGCCAGCAGCCTCGAGGCGGCGGGAGAGGATGAGCAGTTCTTC
NA,NA,TRBJ2-7,TRBV27,CASSLWVGDEQYF,TGTGCCAGCAGTTTATGGGTAGGGGACGAGCAGTACTTC
NA,NA,TRBJ1-1,TRBV25-1,CASSEFGHANTEAFF,TGTGCCAGCAGTGAATTTGGTCACGCGAACACTGAAGCTTTCTTT
NA,TRBD1,TRBJ2-6,TRBV28,CASSIRDRGPGANVLTF,TGTGCCAGCAGTATCCGGGACAGGGGGCCTGGGGCCAACGTCCTGACTTTC
NA,TRBD2,TRBJ2-1,TRBV5-1,CASSLGLAGLYYNEQFF,TGCGCCAGCAGCTTGGGTCTAGCGGGCCTCTACTACAATGAGCAGTTCTTC
NA,NA,TRBJ1-1,TRBV29-1,CSVDRGAEAFF,TGCAGCGTTGACCGAGGGGCTGAAGCTTTCTTT
once,NA,TRBJ1-4,TRBV28,CASNDGRHEKLFF,TGTGCCAGCAACGATGGACGCCATGAAAAACTGTTTTTT
NA,NA,TRBJ1-1,TRBV7-8,CASSSQTGSEAFF,TGTGCCAGCAGCTCACAGACAGGATCTGAAGCTTTCTTT
many,NA,TRBJ2-7,TRBV7-2,CASSSSYRSEQYF,TGTGCCAGCAGCTCCTCATACCGCTCCGAGCAGTACTTC